This T cell receptor (beta chain) was observed in a study of cytomegalovirus exposure and HLA in healthy donors. The PCR had 60 Vbeta and 13 Jbeta primers. Per the authors' pipeline: Approximately 72 million unique TCR beta chains, around 11 million of them shared, were counted by a later analysis. Assay used: immunoSEQ multiplex PCR; TCRdb lists only in-frame clones, some missing. That table furnishes V, J and clone size, whereas the DNA furnished D and trimming. This table has some 150,000 clones, about four fifths appearing once. Findings and caveats of the study: Most of the CMV-associated TCR beta chains (in a later analysis) appeared to be HLA-restricted. In a later analysis, TCR beta V- and J-gene trimming showed a link to a missense DCLRE1C variant.

Participants comprised healthy donors of bone marrow. This clone is a singleton in its sample. Its cognate antigen is unknown. CDR1 and CDR2 from the germline V gene are SQVTM and ANQGSEA. V gave up 1 base and J gave up 1 base, with 8 bases separating them. This CDR3 comprises 13 residues. The TCR originated in a male donor in good health and CMV-seronegative. Input material: PBMCs. The chain links TRBV29-1 to TRBJ2-7; unclear D gene. CDR3 in DNA: TGCAGCGTTGAAGGGCCCTCGTCCTACGAGCAGTACTTC. As protein: CSVEGPSSYEQYF.